This entry features one TCR beta chain sequence. The CDR3 totals 15 residues. In germline, CDR1 is KGHSH, CDR2 LQKENI. V trimming: 3 bases; J trimming: 4 bases; junction bases outside the gene matches: 3. The data were obtained in a study of cytomegalovirus exposure and HLA in healthy donors. A multiplex PCR was run with 60 Vbeta primers and 13 Jbeta primers. Using immunoSEQ multiplex PCR, the repertoire was profiled, and TCRdb retains in-frame clones only, with some absent. The table records about 96,000 clones, 65% to 80% of them present only once. This sequence originates from a woman in her 70s in good health and CMV-seropositive. The chain has TRBV18 and TRBJ2-5; 12 nucleotides match TRBD1. Sequencing was performed on PBMCs. CDR3 in amino acids: CASSPGQGAAETQYF. The CDR3 DNA reads TGTGCCAGCTCACCGGGACAGGGGGCCGCAGAGACCCAGTACTTC. Filled out from reference TRBV18 and TRBJ2-5, the complete variable domain reads NAGVMQNPRHLVRRRGQEARLRCSPMKGHSHVYWYRQLPEEGLKFMVYLQKENIIDESGMPKERFSAEFPKEGPSILRIQQVVRGDSAAYFCASSPGQGAAETQYFGPGTRLLVL.